These 16 T cell receptor beta chains were all obtained from the same sample, sequenced in a study of early T cells in non-severe SARS-CoV-2 infection. One entry per CDR3 protein results from TCRdb running MiXCR on the 5' RACE reads. The profile shows 95,000 to 110,000 distinct CDR3 sequences, 11% of them singletons. The sequenced sample consisted of whole blood. These receptors were collected from an adult who was a healthcare worker with PCR-confirmed SARS-CoV-2 infection or an uninfected control (not recorded which).

The sample holds a few counts of this clonotype. The chain carries TRBV2 and TRBJ2-1, with 7 bases identical to TRBD2. The CDR3 sequence is 14 residues long. Germline CDR1 and CDR2: SNHLY and FYNNEI. Trimming took 6 bases from V and 0 from J; bases not matched to a gene: 2. The DNA of the CDR3 is TGTGCCAGCAGGAGCGGGGACTCCTACAATGAGCAGTTCTTC. This sequence encodes CASRSGDSYNEQFF.

The rearrangement uses TRBV7-9 and TRBJ2-1, with a tentative D call TRBD2 (6 bases). The V and J ends lost 5 bases and 8 bases respectively, with 19 bases between them. CDR1 is SEHNR, CDR2 FQNEAQ, per germline (reference sequence). CDR3 size: 15 residues. The CDR3 reads CASSRDWIRGDEQFF. CDR3 nucleotides: TGTGCCAGCAGCCGGGACTGGATCCGTGGAGATGAGCAGTTCTTC. The entire variable domain, with the rest obtained from reference TRBV7-9 and TRBJ2-1, is as follows: DTGVSQNPRHKITKRGQNVTFRCDPISEHNRLYWYRQTLGQGPEFLTYFQNEAQLEKSRLLSDRFSAERPKGSFSTLEIQRTEQGDSAMYLCASSRDWIRGDEQFFGPGTRLTVL.

This rearrangement joins TRBV15 to TRBJ2-2; possible D gene TRBD2, 6 bases. The CDR3 sequence is 13 residues long. Germline lookup yields CDR1 LNHNV and CDR2 YYDKDF (reference sequence). V gave up 2 bases and J gave up 7 bases, with 8 bases separating them. CDR3: CATSRNGGGELFF. The CDR3 coding sequence is TGTGCCACCAGCAGAAACGGGGGCGGGGAGCTGTTTTTT. The variable domain in full, completed from reference TRBV15 and TRBJ2-2, reads DAMVIQNPRYQVTQFGKPVTLSCSQTLNHNVMYWYQQKSSQAPKLLFHYYDKDFNNEADTPDNFQSRRPNTSFCFLDIRSPGLGDTAMYLCATSRNGGGELFFGEGSRLTVL.

This chain links TRBV7-9 with TRBJ2-3; TRBD1 matches at 7 bases. The ends lost 3 bases at V and 2 bases at J; junction bases unmatched: 8. This CDR3 is built from 16 residues. CDR1 SEHNR and CDR2 FQNEAQ come from the germline V gene (reference sequence). The CDR3 spells CASSLTGTSITDTQYF. The CDR3, as DNA: TGTGCCAGCAGCTTGACAGGGACCTCCATCACAGATACGCAGTATTTT.

V is TRBV29-1 and J is TRBJ2-1, with 10 bases fitting TRBD1. The CDR3 is 13 residues long. Germline loops: CDR1 SQVTM, CDR2 ANQGSEA. The trim removed 6 bases at V and 6 bases at J, leaving 5 bases unmatched. CDR3 nucleotide sequence: TGCAGCGTCTCCGGGACAGGGGTCAATGAGCAGTTCTTC. The encoded protein is CSVSGTGVNEQFF.

The chain recombines TRBV3-2 with TRBJ1-1; no check of the table's D call, TRBD1, against the DNA was made. TRBV3-2 is tagged as a pseudogene. The CDR3 contains 14 residues. The CDR3 here is CASSQTHRDTEAFF. DNA of the CDR3: TGTGCCAGCAGCCAAACACACAGGGACACTGAAGCTTTCTTT.

This rearrangement joins TRBV7-2 to TRBJ2-1, with TRBD2 as a possible D gene (6 bases). Per germline, CDR1 SGHTA and CDR2 FQGNSA. CDR3 size: 14 residues. V lost 3 bases and J 4 bases, leaving 10 bases between the germline ends. The CDR3 DNA reads TGTGCCAGCAGCTTGGTAGCGGCGTACAATGAGCAGTTCTTC. Translation gives CASSLVAAYNEQFF.

V gene TRBV2 combines with J gene TRBJ1-2; D uncertain. This CDR3 has 12 amino acids. Deletions cut 1 base from V and 7 bases from J, with 7 bases between. CDR1 and CDR2 from the germline V gene are SNHLY and FYNNEI. CDR3 nucleotides: TGTGCCAGCAGTGAAGAGAGCAGTGGCTACACCTTC. This gives the protein CASSEESSGYTF.

This clonotype was seen a few times. The CDR3 spells CASSLTPLRAHEQYF. As DNA, the CDR3 is TGTGCCAGCAGCCTCACACCTCTTCGGGCACACGAGCAGTACTTC. The rearrangement uses TRBV11-2 and TRBJ2-7; D gene unclear. Trimming shortened V by 5 bases and J by 5 bases, and 19 bases separated the two germline ends. The CDR3 is 15 amino acids. Germline V gene sequence: CDR1 SGHAT, CDR2 FQNNGV.

This clonotype was found a few times. This chain links TRBV28 with TRBJ2-7; TRBD2 matches at 7 bases. The germline V gene encodes CDR1 MDHEN and CDR2 SYDVKM. Unmatched junction bases numbered 9, after V lost 8 bases and J lost 2 bases. The CDR3 consists of 14 residues. The CDR3 region has the DNA TGTGCCAGCCTGGCAAGCGGGAAACCCTACGAGCAGTACTTC. It encodes CASLASGKPYEQYF. Filled out from reference TRBV28 and TRBJ2-7, the complete variable domain reads DVKVTQSSRYLVKRTGEKVFLECVQDMDHENMFWYRQDPGLGLRLIYFSYDVKMKEKGDIPEGYSVSREKKERFSLILESASTNQTSMYLCASLASGKPYEQYFGPGTRLTVT.

This clonotype has at least ten counts. The rearrangement joins TRBV12-3 or TRBV12-4 to TRBJ2-7; no firm D call. This CDR3 is built from 12 residues. Trimming stripped 4 bases from V and 7 bases from J, with 11 bases between. This CDR3 reads CASSSRTPEQYF. Written as DNA, the CDR3 is TGTGCCAGCAGTTCCCGGACGCCTGAGCAGTACTTC.

The chain recombines TRBV29-1 with TRBJ2-7; 10 positions match TRBD2. V was pared by 4 bases and J by 2 bases, with 5 bases of the junction left unmatched. The CDR3 runs to 14 residues. Germline assignment: CDR1 SQVTM and CDR2 ANQGSEA. In nucleotides, the CDR3 is TGCAGCGTTGGTCTCGGACTAGCGGCCTACGAGCAGTACTTC. It is translated as CSVGLGLAAYEQYF.

This clonotype occurred many times. The CDR3 region has the DNA TGTGCCAGCAGTTTGTCTGGGGCCAACGTCCTGACTTTC. This gives the protein CASSLSGANVLTF. The V call is TRBV12-3 or TRBV12-4, the J call TRBJ2-6; the D is unclear. Trimming cost V 3 bases and J 1 base, with 1 base left between them. The CDR3 loop spans 13 amino acids.

This clonotype has more than one count but fewer than ten. The chain employs TRBV28 and TRBJ1-1; no definite D call. The V and J ends lost 5 bases and 3 bases respectively, with 7 bases between them. CDR1 is MDHEN and CDR2 is SYDVKM in the germline V gene. This CDR3 is 12 amino acids long. DNA of the CDR3: TGTGCCAGCAGTGCCCGGGACACTGAAGCTTTCTTT. Translated: CASSARDTEAFF.

This clonotype occurred a few times. The chain is built from TRBV2 and TRBJ2-5; 8 bases agree with TRBD1. Germline CDR1 is SNHLY and CDR2 is FYNNEI. J lost 4 bases, V lost 8 bases, and 3 bases had no gene match. The CDR3 runs 12 residues. The CDR3 loop is CASQGAGETQYF. As DNA, the CDR3 is TGTGCCAGCCAGGGGGCGGGAGAGACCCAGTACTTC. The full variable domain, completed using reference TRBV2 and TRBJ2-5, is EPEVTQTPSHQVTQMGQEVILRCVPISNHLYFYWYRQILGQKVEFLVSFYNNEISEKSEIFDDQFSVERPDGSNFTLKIRSTKLEDSAMYFCASQGAGETQYFGPGTRLLVL.

This clonotype was seen many times. This chain joins TRBV5-6 and TRBJ2-2; D is ambiguous. Per the germline V gene, CDR1 is SGHDT and CDR2 is YYEEEE. The length of the CDR3 is 13 residues. The V gene lost 4 bases and the J gene lost 7 bases, with 11 bases spanning the gap. The CDR3, as DNA: TGTGCCAGCAGCCGGACGTGGGGCGGGGAGCTGTTTTTT. Its protein is CASSRTWGGELFF. Supplemented by reference TRBV5-6 and TRBJ2-2, the full variable domain reads DAGVTQSPTHLIKTRGQQVTLRCSPKSGHDTVSWYQQALGQGPQFIFQYYEEEERQRGNFPDRFSGHQFPNYSSELNVNALLLGDSALYLCASSRTWGGELFFGEGSRLTVL.